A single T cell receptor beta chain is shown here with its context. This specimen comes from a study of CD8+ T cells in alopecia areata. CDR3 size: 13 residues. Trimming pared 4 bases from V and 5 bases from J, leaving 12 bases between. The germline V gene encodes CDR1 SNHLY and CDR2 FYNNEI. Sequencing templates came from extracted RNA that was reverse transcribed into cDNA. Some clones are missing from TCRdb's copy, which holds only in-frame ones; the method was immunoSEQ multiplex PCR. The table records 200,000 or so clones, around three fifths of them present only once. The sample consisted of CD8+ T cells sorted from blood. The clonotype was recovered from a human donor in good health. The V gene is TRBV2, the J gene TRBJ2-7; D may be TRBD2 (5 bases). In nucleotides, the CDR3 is TGTGCCAGCAGTGCCCAGGTCGGGAACGAGCAGTACTTC. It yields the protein CASSAQVGNEQYF.